The present T cell receptor beta chain was sequenced within a study of blood T cells in healthy people across ages. A sample-barcoded 5' primer and a J-beta primer mix were used in a second PCR of roughly 7 to 11 cycles. A template-switch adaptor that had 12 random nucleotides put a tag on each cDNA molecule. Each CDR3 protein gets one entry after TCRdb re-called the 5' RACE reads with MiXCR. This sample has more than 900,000 distinct CDR3 sequences, with around 29% found just once. CDR1 and CDR2 from the germline V gene are DFQATT and SNEGSKA (reference sequence). The ends were cut back, 5 bases at V and 1 base at J, with 16 bases in the middle. The CDR3 covers 15 residues. Concerning this clonotype: A much more abundant neighbour one base away suggests this may be a read error.

The same sample was also used in a study of T cells of mothers and their children. Per that study: cDNA was made from all extracted RNA, roughly 1.4 ug per 15 ul.

The material sequenced was blood. This sequence joins TRBV20-1 and TRBJ2-3; D not resolved. The receptor was derived from a woman between 35 and 50 years old in good health. CDR3: CSAWVPGERTDTQYF. CDR3 sequence (DNA): TGCAGTGCTTGGGTACCAGGAGAGCGCACAGATACGCAGTATTTT.